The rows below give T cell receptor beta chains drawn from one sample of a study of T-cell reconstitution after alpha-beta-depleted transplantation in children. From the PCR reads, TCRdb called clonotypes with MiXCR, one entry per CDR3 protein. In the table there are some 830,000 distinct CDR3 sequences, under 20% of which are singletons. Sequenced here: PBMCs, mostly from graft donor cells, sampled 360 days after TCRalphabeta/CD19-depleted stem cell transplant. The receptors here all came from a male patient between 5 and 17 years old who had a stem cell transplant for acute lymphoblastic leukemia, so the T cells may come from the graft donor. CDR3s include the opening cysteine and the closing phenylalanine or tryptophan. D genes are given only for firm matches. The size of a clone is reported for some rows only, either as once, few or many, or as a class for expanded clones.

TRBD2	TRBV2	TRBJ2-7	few	TGTGCCAGCAATCCGACTAGCGGGTACTACGAGCAGTACTTC	CASNPTSGYYEQYF
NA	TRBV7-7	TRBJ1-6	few	TGTGCCAGCAGCTTAGCGGCAAGTTCACCCCTCCACTTT	CASSLAASSPLHF
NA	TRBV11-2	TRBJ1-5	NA	TGTGCCAGCAGCTATTCGAAACCGGGCCGTTATCAGCCCCAGCATTTT	CASSYSKPGRYQPQHF
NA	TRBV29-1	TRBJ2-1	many	TGCAGCGTTGGGGTGACTGAGCAGTTCTTC	CSVGVTEQFF
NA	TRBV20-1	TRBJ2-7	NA	TGCAGTGCTAGTAGCGAACACTACGAGCAGTACTTC	CSASSEHYEQYF
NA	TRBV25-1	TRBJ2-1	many	TGTGCCAGCAGTGTGCGGGTCTCCAATGAGCAGTTCTTC	CASSVRVSNEQFF
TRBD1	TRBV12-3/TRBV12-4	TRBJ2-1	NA	TGTGCCAGCAGTTTAGCCCCAGGACAGGGGGAGTCCTACAATGAGCAGTTCTTC	CASSLAPGQGESYNEQFF
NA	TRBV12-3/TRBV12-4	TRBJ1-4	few	TGTGCCAGCAGTCGAAACAGCGCTAATGAAAAACTGTTTTTT	CASSRNSANEKLFF
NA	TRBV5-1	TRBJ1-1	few	TGCGCCAGCAGCCCGGGACACCTGCCGAACACTGAAGCTTTCTTT	CASSPGHLPNTEAFF
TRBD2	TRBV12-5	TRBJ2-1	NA	TGTGCTAGTGGTGCGACTAGCGGGATCTACAATGAGCAGTTCTTC	CASGATSGIYNEQFF
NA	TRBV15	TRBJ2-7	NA	TGTGCCACCAGCAGAGATCACGCAGGACGCGGGGACGAGCAGTACTTC	CATSRDHAGRGDEQYF
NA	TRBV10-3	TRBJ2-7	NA	TGTGCCATCGCTAAAGGTAGCGGATACGAGCAGTACTTC	CAIAKGSGYEQYF
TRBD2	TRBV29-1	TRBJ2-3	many	TGCAGCGTTGGACAAGCGGGAGTGGCAGATACGCAGTATTTT	CSVGQAGVADTQYF
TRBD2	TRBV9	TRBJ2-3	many	TGTGCCAGCAAGTCTAGCGGGAGCCACACAGATACGCAGTATTTT	CASKSSGSHTDTQYF
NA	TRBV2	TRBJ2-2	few	TGTGCCAGCAGTGAAGCGGTGGACAGCCCGAACACCGGGGAGCTGTTTTTT	CASSEAVDSPNTGELFF
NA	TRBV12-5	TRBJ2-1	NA	TGTGCTAGTGGTTTGTCTCCTACTACCTACAATGAGCAGTTCTTC	CASGLSPTTYNEQFF
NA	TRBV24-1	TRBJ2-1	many	TGTGCCACCAGTGATTTGGCCGCCGCCCATGAGCAGTTCTTC	CATSDLAAAHEQFF
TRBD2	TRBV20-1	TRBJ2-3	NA	TGCAGTGCTAGCTGGGGAGGGCCATACACAGATACGCAGTATTTT	CSASWGGPYTDTQYF
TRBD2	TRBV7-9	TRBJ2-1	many	TGTGCCAGCAGCTTAGGGGCTAGCGGGAACAATGAGCAGTTCTTC	CASSLGASGNNEQFF
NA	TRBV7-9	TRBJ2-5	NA	TGTGCCAGCAGCTTAGGGGGTGGAGGATTGGAGACCCAGTACTTC	CASSLGGGGLETQYF
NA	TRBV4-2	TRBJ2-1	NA	TGTGCCAGCAGCCAAGCCCAGGGGCACAATGAGCAGTTCTTC	CASSQAQGHNEQFF
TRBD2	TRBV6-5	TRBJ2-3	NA	TGTGCCAGCAGTTACTCGGGACTAGCGGGAGAAACAGATACGCAGTATTTT	CASSYSGLAGETDTQYF
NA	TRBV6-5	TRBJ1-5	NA	TGTGCCAGCAGTTACTCGCAGGGACGCTATAGCAATCAGCCCCAGCATTTT	CASSYSQGRYSNQPQHF
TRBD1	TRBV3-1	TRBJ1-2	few	TGTGCCAGCAGCCAAGCCCCAGGGGGAGGCTATGGCTACACCTTC	CASSQAPGGGYGYTF
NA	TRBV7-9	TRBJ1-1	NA	TGTGCCAGCAGCTTAAGTACTATTCGGGGCACTGAAGCTTTCTTT	CASSLSTIRGTEAFF
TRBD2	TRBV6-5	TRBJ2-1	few	TGTGCCAGCAGTTACCAGCGGGAGGACAATGAGCAGTTCTTC	CASSYQREDNEQFF
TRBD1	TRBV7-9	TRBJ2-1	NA	TGTGCCAGCAGCCTGGGACAGCCACTTCACAATGAGCAGTTCTTC	CASSLGQPLHNEQFF
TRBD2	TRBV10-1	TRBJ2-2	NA	TGCGCCAGCAGTGAGATTGCGGGAGACACCGGGGAGCTGTTTTTT	CASSEIAGDTGELFF
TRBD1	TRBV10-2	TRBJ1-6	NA	TGCGCCAGCAATACAGGGGGGCTCATTAATTCACCCCTCCACTTT	CASNTGGLINSPLHF
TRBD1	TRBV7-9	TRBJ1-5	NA	TGTGCCAGCAGCTATTCCCCGGGACAGGGATACGGTCAGCCCCAGCATTTT	CASSYSPGQGYGQPQHF
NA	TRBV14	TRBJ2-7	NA	TGTGCCAGCAGCCCCCTGGAGGGGGTGATCTACGAGCAGTACTTC	CASSPLEGVIYEQYF
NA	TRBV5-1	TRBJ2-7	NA	TGCGCCAGCAGCTTGGGGGGCCCGGGGACCGCCGCCTACGAGCAGTACTTC	CASSLGGPGTAAYEQYF
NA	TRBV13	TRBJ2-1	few	TGTGCCAGCAGCATCAGACCAAGCTCCTACAATGAGCAGTTCTTC	CASSIRPSSYNEQFF
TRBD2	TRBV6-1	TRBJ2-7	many	TGTGCCAGCACTGAACCGGGACTAGGTGTTCGGGAGCAGTACTTC	CASTEPGLGVREQYF
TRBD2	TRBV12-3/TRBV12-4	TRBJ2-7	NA	TGTGCCAGCACTTTTTGGACCCCTCCGGGACTAGCGGGACCCGGGAGCTCCTACGAGCAGTACTTC	CASTFWTPPGLAGPGSSYEQYF